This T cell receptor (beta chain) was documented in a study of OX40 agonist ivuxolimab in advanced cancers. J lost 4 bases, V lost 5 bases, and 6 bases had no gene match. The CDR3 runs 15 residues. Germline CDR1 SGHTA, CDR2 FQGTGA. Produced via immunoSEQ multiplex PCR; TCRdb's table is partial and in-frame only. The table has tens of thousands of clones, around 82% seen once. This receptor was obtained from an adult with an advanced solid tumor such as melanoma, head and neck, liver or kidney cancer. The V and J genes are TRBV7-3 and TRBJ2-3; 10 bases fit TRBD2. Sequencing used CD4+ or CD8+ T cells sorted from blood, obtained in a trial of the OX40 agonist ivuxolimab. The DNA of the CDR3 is TGTGCCAGCAGCGGTAGCGGGGGGCCGGCAGATACGCAGTATTTT. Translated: CASSGSGGPADTQYF.